The source of this T cell receptor (beta chain) is a study of cytomegalovirus exposure and HLA in healthy donors. Study findings and constraints: A later analysis linked 15,000 to 20,000 TCR beta sequences to HLA alleles at 0.05 false discovery rate. Exclusion as indistinguishable affected some V segments, including TRBV6-2 and TRBV6-3.

Germline V gene lookup returns CDR1 SGHAT and CDR2 FQNNGV. Trimming removed 5 bases from V and 5 bases from J, with 21 bases in between. There are 16 residues in the CDR3. The primer mix had 60 Vbeta and 13 Jbeta primers. The data were produced by immunoSEQ multiplex PCR, yet TCRdb's version contains in-frame clones alone and is incomplete. The sample lists 250,000 to 350,000 clones; around 65% were seen once. Comments on this clone: Its specificity is not known.

The chain recombines TRBV11-2 with TRBJ2-5; tentative D call: TRBD2 (5 bases). The sample taken for sequencing was PBMCs. The sequence was obtained from a female donor in good health and CMV-seronegative. In DNA form, the CDR3 reads TGTGCCAGCAGCCGATCCGGGCCCCTCGGCGGGGAGACCCAGTACTTC. This gives the protein CASSRSGPLGGETQYF. Supplemented by reference TRBV11-2 and TRBJ2-5, the full variable domain reads EAGVAQSPRYKIIEKRQSVAFWCNPISGHATLYWYQQILGQGPKLLIQFQNNGVVDDSQLPKDRFSAERLKGVDSTLKIQPAKLEDSAVYLCASSRSGPLGGETQYFGPGTRLLVL.